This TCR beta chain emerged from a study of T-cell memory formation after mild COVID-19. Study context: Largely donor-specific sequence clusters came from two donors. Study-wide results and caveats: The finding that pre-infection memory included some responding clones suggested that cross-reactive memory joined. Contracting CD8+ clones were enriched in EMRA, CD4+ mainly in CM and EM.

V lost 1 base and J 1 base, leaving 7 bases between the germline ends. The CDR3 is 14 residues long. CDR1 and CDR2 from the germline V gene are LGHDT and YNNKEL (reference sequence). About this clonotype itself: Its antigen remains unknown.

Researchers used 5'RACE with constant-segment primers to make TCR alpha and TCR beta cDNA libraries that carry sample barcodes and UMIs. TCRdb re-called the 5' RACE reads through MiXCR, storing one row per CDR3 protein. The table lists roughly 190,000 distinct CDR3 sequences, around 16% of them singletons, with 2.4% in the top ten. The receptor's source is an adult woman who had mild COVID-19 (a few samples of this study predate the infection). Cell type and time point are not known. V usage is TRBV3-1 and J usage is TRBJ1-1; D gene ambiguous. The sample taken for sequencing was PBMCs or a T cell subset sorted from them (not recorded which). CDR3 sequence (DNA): TGTGCCAGCAGCCAAGGAAGGCCGAACACTGAAGCTTTCTTT. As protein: CASSQGRPNTEAFF.